This record concerns one TCR beta chain sequence. The data were taken from a study of T cells expressing NK-cell markers. TCRdb reanalyzed the 5' RACE reads and collapses them to one entry per CDR3 protein, without DNA. Its clone listing holds some 460,000 distinct CDR3 sequences. The clonotype was recovered from a woman between 45 and 65 years old in good health. Sequenced sample: blood T cells: a sorted CD56 or NKG2C T cell subset, CD4+ or CD8+ T cells, or bulk PBMC T cells (not recorded which).

This CDR3 is CASTHEVEQFF. This chain connects TRBV2 to TRBJ2-1. This CDR3 comprises 11 residues. Per the germline V gene, CDR1 is SNHLY and CDR2 is FYNNEI.